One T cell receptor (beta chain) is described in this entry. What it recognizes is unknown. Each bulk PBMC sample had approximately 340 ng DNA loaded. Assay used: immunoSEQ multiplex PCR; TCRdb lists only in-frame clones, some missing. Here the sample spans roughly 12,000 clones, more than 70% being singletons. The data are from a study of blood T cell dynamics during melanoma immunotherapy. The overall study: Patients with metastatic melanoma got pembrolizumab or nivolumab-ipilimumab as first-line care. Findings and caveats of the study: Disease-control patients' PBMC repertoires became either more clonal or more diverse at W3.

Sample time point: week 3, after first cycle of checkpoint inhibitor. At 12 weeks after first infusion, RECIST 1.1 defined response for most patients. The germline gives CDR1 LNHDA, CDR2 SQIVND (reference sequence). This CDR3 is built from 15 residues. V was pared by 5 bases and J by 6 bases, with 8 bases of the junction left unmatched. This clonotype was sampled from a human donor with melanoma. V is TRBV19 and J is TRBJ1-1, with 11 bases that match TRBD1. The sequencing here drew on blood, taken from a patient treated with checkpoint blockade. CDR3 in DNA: TGTGCCAGTAGTCTACGGACAGGGGGCAAATCTGAAGCTTTCTTT. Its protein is CASSLRTGGKSEAFF.